This is a list of T cell receptor beta chains from one sample in a study of blood T cell repertoires in COVID-19. The table came from immunoSEQ multiplex PCR; TCRdb's copy has only in-frame clones and leaves some out. The data hold more than 300,000 clones, with around 84% observed a single time. The sequenced material came from PBMCs or T cells enriched from blood (not recorded which). These receptors all come from a man aged 25-45 years who had recovered from COVID-19. The CDR3 runs from the conserved cysteine through the conserved F or W. D genes are given only for firm matches.

d_call	v_call	j_call	cdr3_aa
TRBD2	TRBV7-9	TRBJ2-3	CASSPYRASGRVLDTQYF
TRBD1	TRBV7-2	TRBJ1-5	CASSLRDRGGQPQHF
TRBD2	TRBV4-1	TRBJ2-5	CASSQETSGSYQETQYF
NA	TRBV30	TRBJ2-1	CAWSLVGHNEQFF
TRBD1	TRBV24-1	TRBJ2-3	CATRPTGGGDTQYF
TRBD1	TRBV4-1	TRBJ1-4	CASSQGSSGQGIEKLFF
TRBD2	TRBV19	TRBJ2-1	CASSIMTSGVYNEQFF
NA	TRBV10-1	TRBJ2-5	CASSGTPAGTQYF
TRBD2	TRBV6-5	TRBJ2-1	CASIPKLAGGNEQFF
NA	TRBV19	TRBJ2-5	CATGDLQETQYF
NA	TRBV2	TRBJ1-4	CASRTFTGRDEKLFF
NA	TRBV18	TRBJ1-2	CASSPSEYSGYTF
NA	TRBV5-5	TRBJ1-5	CASSPDRNQPQHF
NA	TRBV10-3	TRBJ1-5	CAISEMQGGNQPQHF
TRBD1	TRBV24-1	TRBJ2-3	CATSDLQGWGEYF
NA	TRBV6-5	TRBJ1-2	CASSRINYGYTF
TRBD1	TRBV5-1	TRBJ1-4	CASSPGTAYNEKLFF
TRBD1	TRBV7-9	TRBJ2-7	CASSSSTGVGSYEQYF
NA	TRBV5-1	TRBJ2-5	CASSPTGLETQYF
TRBD1	TRBV19	TRBJ2-7	CASSSGQALSYEQYF